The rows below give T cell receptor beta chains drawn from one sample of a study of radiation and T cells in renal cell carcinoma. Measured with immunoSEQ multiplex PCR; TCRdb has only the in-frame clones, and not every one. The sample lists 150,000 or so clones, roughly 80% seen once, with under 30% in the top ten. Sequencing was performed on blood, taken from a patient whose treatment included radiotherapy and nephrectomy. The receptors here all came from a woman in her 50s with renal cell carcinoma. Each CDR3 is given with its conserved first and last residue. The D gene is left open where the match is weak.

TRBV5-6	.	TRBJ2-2	CASSFRDPGTGELFF	TGTGCCAGCAGCTTTCGGGATCCGGGGACCGGGGAGCTGTTTTTT
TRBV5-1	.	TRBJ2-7	CASSLVSSSYEQYF	TGCGCCAGCAGCTTGGTGTCGAGCTCCTACGAGCAGTACTTC
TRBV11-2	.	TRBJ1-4	CASSLALREKLFF	TGTGCCAGCAGCTTAGCCCTGAGGGAAAAACTGTTTTTT
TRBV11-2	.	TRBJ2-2	CASSLVIGELFF	TGTGCCAGCAGCTTAGTTATCGGGGAGCTGTTTTTT
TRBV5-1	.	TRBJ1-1	CASRGRATEAFF	TGCGCCAGCAGGGGGAGGGCCACTGAAGCTTTCTTT
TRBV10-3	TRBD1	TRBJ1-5	CASTGGPFNQPQHF	TGTGCCTCGACAGGGGGGCCTTTCAATCAGCCCCAGCATTTT
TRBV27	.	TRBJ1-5	CASSLGREVRNQPQHF	TGTGCCAGCAGTTTAGGCAGGGAGGTTCGCAATCAGCCCCAGCATTTT
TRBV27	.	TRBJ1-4	CASSLIWQPRTTNEKLFF	TGTGCCAGCAGTTTAATTTGGCAACCTAGGACAACTAATGAAAAACTGTTTTTT
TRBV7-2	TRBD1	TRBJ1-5	CASSIISGTDVQPQHF	TGTGCCAGCAGCATTATATCCGGGACAGATGTTCAGCCCCAGCATTTT
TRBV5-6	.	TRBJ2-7	CASSLYGTYEQYF	TGTGCCAGCAGCTTGTATGGAACCTACGAGCAGTACTTC
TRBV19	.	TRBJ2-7	CATSRETYEQYF	TGTGCCACCTCGAGGGAGACCTACGAGCAGTACTTC
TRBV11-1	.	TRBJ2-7	CASSYHNEQYF	TGTGCCAGCAGCTACCATAACGAGCAGTACTTC
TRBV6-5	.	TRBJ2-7	CASSRGSSYEQYF	TGTGCCAGCAGTAGGGGAAGCTCCTACGAGCAGTACTTC
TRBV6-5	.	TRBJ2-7	CASRGQGGLEQYF	TGTGCCAGCAGGGGGCAGGGAGGTCTCGAGCAGTACTTC